This T cell receptor (beta chain) appears in the sequencing data of a study of shared clonotypes between healthy human individuals. The CDR3 loop spans 14 amino acids. Germline V gene sequence: CDR1 SGDLS, CDR2 YYNGEE. Trimming shortened V by 4 bases and J by 7 bases, and 17 bases separated the two germline ends. Cells designated naive CD8 were CD45RO-negative and were positively selected for CCR7, with terminally differentiated effector memory CD45RA+ cells excluded. The assay was immunoSEQ multiplex PCR, and TCRdb's table has in-frame clones only and misses some. Among about 2.1 million clones, 90% to 95% were seen once, and the ten largest hold about 1.5%.

This clonotype was obtained from a man between 18 and 35 years old in good health. Some clones in this sample may be carry-over from other donors' samples. The sequenced material came from naive CD8+ T cells from PBMCs. The chain joins TRBV9 to TRBJ1-2; D might be TRBD1 (5 bases). The CDR3 protein is CASSFPVSGGGYTF. Written as DNA, the CDR3 is TGTGCCAGCAGCTTTCCGGTCTCGGGGGGTGGCTACACCTTC.